This record looks at one T cell receptor beta chain sequence and its context. The sample is drawn from a study of response to subunit inactivated influenza vaccine. A single record per CDR3 protein comes from TCRdb applying MiXCR to the RT-PCR reads. The sample includes approximately 300,000 distinct CDR3 sequences, about 20% seen only once; the top ten take approximately 10%. CDR1 and CDR2 (germline): SGHNT, YYREEE (reference sequence). Trimming removed 1 base at V and 1 base at J, with 6 bases between. This CDR3 comprises 14 residues. This chain uses TRBV5-4 with TRBJ2-1, with D unresolved. The source was PBMCs from blood, collected less than 22 months after vaccination. The clonotype comes from a man in his fifties or sixties who received an inactivated influenza vaccine. DNA for the CDR3: TGTGCCAGCAGCTTGAGATCATCCTACAATGAGCAGTTCTTC. Translating it yields CASSLRSSYNEQFF.